This T cell receptor beta chain was sequenced during a study of monozygotic twins with inflammatory bowel disease. CDR1 SQVTM and CDR2 ANQGSEA come from the germline V gene. The CDR3 covers 13 residues. TCRdb derives one entry per CDR3 protein from the 5' RACE reads, leaving out DNA. The table for this sample gives just over 300,000 distinct CDR3 sequences. The receptor comes from a human donor with ulcerative colitis or Crohn's disease, or a healthy co-twin of an affected twin (not recorded which). The chain employs TRBV29-1 and TRBJ2-3; as DNA is missing, the TRBD1 call by TCRdb cannot be tested. The sequenced sample was blood. The CDR3: CTSQEGAVDTQYF.